Included here is one T cell receptor beta chain sequence, with context. Its antigen is currently not known. No clone much larger than this one lies a single base away; base qualities are absent. The library was prepared using the immunoSEQ multiplex PCR assay. For the multiplex PCR, a mixture combining 60 forward primers for TCR Vbeta segments and 13 reverse primers for TCR Jbeta segments was used. The CDR3 region of rearranged TCR beta genes was amplified from genomic DNA by a multiplex PCR assay. Amplified TCR beta libraries were sequenced as 87-base-pair reads on the Illumina HiSeq System. Concerning the study's data processing: A later analysis tallied around 80 million unique TCR beta chains across the 700 or so repertoires, and about 12 million of those chains were shared by two or more donors. To remove PCR and sequencing errors, raw reads were error-corrected and collapsed into unique sequences using a nearest-neighbor algorithm that merged closely related sequences. To assign V, D and J gene segments, CDR3 sequences were aligned to IMGT reference sequences. For a sequence to be retained, at least a six-nucleotide match to both a V gene segment and a J gene segment was required. A rearrangement counted as productive if the CDR3 had no stop codons and remained in frame with V and J, and every other rearrangement counted as non-productive. Following IMGT convention, CDR3 was defined as the stretch from the second conserved V-encoded cysteine up to the conserved J-encoded phenylalanine. The earlier analysis of 500 to 600 of the donors excluded sequences that lacked an unambiguous match to a single V gene segment. An earlier analysis of a few hundred of the donors classified V segments as functional when productive rearrangements were above 56.7% and as segregating when the standard deviation between donors was above 5%. A statistical classification framework was built for diagnosing cytomegalovirus status from the catalog of TCR beta chain sequences. V and J gene assignment, in a later analysis, came from comparing TCR nucleotide sequences with IMGT/GENE-DB human TR gene sequences. Using the TCRdist pipeline, a later analysis assigned CDR3 sequences along with most-parsimonious VDJ recombination scenarios. In a later analysis, each TCR beta chain was defined by its CDR3 amino acid sequence together with its V-gene family, and reads lacking a unique V-gene family were excluded. As a way to deal with suspected cross-contamination and a sequencing artifact, a later analysis dropped 450 to 600 nucleotide sequences that were highly shared and had low generation probability. For each public chain, a later analysis derived a clonal expansion index from normalized ranks of inferred template counts within each repertoire. In a later analysis, generation probabilities were computed with a VDJ recombination model fitted to out-of-frame rearrangements, and the resulting probabilities were checked against IGoR. In a later analysis, hypergeometric tests were used to score TCR-TCR, TCR-HLA and TCR-CMV co-occurrence, with a repertoire-size bias correction applied to TCR pairs. A later analysis estimated false discovery rates by permuting HLA or CMV assignments 20 times. A later analysis grouped co-occurring TCRs with DBSCAN, adding TCRdist sequence similarity when clustering within HLA-allele-positive subsets. Repertoires with fewer than 30,000 or more than 120,000 public chains, plus five repertoires with anomalous nucleotide sharing, were excluded from co-occurrence clustering. The immuneACCESS repertoire file appears here via TCRdb, limited to in-frame rearrangements. These files lack a portion of the clones; in checked studies, under half of the deficit traces to unresolved V genes, and the cause of the others is not known. V, J and clone size are taken as reported in that table, and D and trimming were inferred from the DNA itself. Here the sample has about 130,000 clones; about 74% occur a single time. The ten biggest clones cover approximately 5.4% of the sample.

Germline trimming amounts to 6 bases on V and 10 bases on J, with 5 as the count of junction bases outside the gene matches. As encoded in the germline V gene, CDR1 is SGHDT while CDR2 is YYEEEE. The CDR3 has 12 amino acids, counting the end cysteine and phenylalanine. Just CDR3 DNA is preserved here, 36 bases in frame from base 1. These data belong to a study of cytomegalovirus exposure and HLA in healthy donors (dated by TCRdb to about 2017). Regarding the research as a whole: An earlier analysis of a few hundred of the donors reported about 280 Gb of sequence data and 117 million unique TCR beta sequences obtained from around 190 million T cells. Both class I and class II loci were covered by HLA typing, at four-digit resolution. In addition to the first cohort of 500 to 850 subjects, a separate validation cohort of around 110 different subjects was used. All discovery cohort repertoires had been generated using a single sequencing platform. A later genetic analysis used genome-wide SNP genotypes for about 60% of the roughly 700 donors, treating that subset as a discovery cohort. The study used immunosequencing to profile the T cell repertoires of approximately 640 subjects and linked those repertoires to cytomegalovirus serostatus. Among around 400 genotyped donors of the cohort, an average of approximately 240,000 unique TCR beta nucleotide sequences was sequenced per donor, of which roughly 17% were non-productive. The number of typed donors differed by locus: about 629-640 for A, B, C, DRB1 and DQB1; about 520 for DQA1; 606 for DPA1; and around 450 for DPB1. Roughly 5 DR-DQ haplotypes were treated as single units for association and clustering because of strong linkage in the cohort. An early release covering about 600 HLA-typed donors comprised 300 to 350 gigabases of sequencing data and approximately 85 million unique TCR sequences. The genetic ancestry cluster associated with self-reported Caucasian donors included over 65% of the 398 genotyped donors. The study was designed to test whether signatures of past pathogen exposure could be identified by cataloging public T cell receptors. Donor age, sex, ethnicity and CMV serostatus were compiled alongside the repertoire data. In the later analysis, no new phenotypic data were used to find candidate immune exposures; instead, reliance was placed on TCR beta sequences and their occurrence across donors. An earlier analysis of fewer than 750 of the donors used high-throughput TCR beta sequencing to judge whether each TCR beta V gene segment behaved as functional or pseudogenic. The study combined high-throughput TCR immunosequencing, statistical association of individual TCRs with disease status, and machine learning to predict cytomegalovirus infection status. A later analysis re-analyzed previously published TCR beta repertoires from several hundred donors and added high-resolution HLA genotyping to study TCR occurrence patterns. Study-wide findings and limitations: Assigning TCR associations to individual alleles was difficult when HLA alleles, especially DR and DQ, strongly co-occurred. HLA typing was unavailable for some donors at each locus, so association tests used only the typed subset. A further reported finding was that TCR beta sequences accurately predicted the HLA-A and HLA-B alleles for most subjects in the first cohort. CMV serostatus was the only immune exposure information available for the cohort. The classifier was reported to diagnose cytomegalovirus status with high specificity and sensitivity in both the original and validation cohorts. Roughly 17 rarely observed V segments, including chromosome 9 orphons, were excluded from the earlier analysis of several hundred of the donors because counts were too low. In a later genetic analysis, a missense DCLRE1C variant was associated with V-gene and J-gene trimming of TCR beta chains, and the association was replicated in an independent cohort. Only TCR beta chains were sequenced in this cohort, and the absence of alpha or paired-chain data limited detectable features. Three of the identified cytomegalovirus-associated TCR beta chains were confirmed in vitro to be specific for cytomegalovirus antigens. The presence/absence analyses assumed that sequencing depth was roughly uniform across donors, and that assumption may not be true. According to a later analysis, most CMV-associated TCR beta chains appeared to be HLA-restricted, and the HLA associations seemed to be driven largely by CMV exposure. Correlated functional status among segregating V segments might be attributable to linkage disequilibrium, but an unknown experimental factor could not be ruled out. Compared with the roughly 600-donor mean, donors in an Asian-associated ancestry cluster had fewer N-insertions in productive TCRs, according to a later genetic analysis. The sequencing pipeline was judged likely to have produced a cluster of highly shared sequence variants as a technical artifact. Broadly in line with IMGT annotations, most TCR beta V segments showed up in productive rearrangements about 87% or about 30% of the time in an earlier analysis of approximately 640 of the donors. Most TCR sequences were observed very rarely across donors, whereas some public TCRs were present in many individuals. Several of the top co-occurrence clusters appeared to be linked to parvovirus B19, influenza, CMV and Epstein-Barr virus, according to a later analysis. Specific HLA alleles were associated with over 15,000 TCR beta sequences at a false discovery rate of 0.05 in a later analysis. Some IMGT-functional V segments, including TRBV6-2 and TRBV6-3, could not be distinguished by the 87-base-pair reads and were therefore excluded. The study listed 150 to 200 TCR beta chains as associated with cytomegalovirus. It was suggested by the authors that the approach could potentially be generalized to other disease states and immunological phenotypes. In a later analysis, TCR association rates were found to vary across HLA loci, with the most associated TCRs seen for DRB1 alleles and the fewest for HLA-C alleles. In a later analysis, HLA-associated TCR beta chains showed more clonal expansion and lower generation probabilities than non-associated chains that were equally common.

The cohort consisted of 600 to 700 healthy bone marrow donors. At the time of sampling, all cohort members were nominally healthy, though unrecorded immune exposures were likely present. The donor was CMV seropositive and was included in the group of 289 seropositive cohort members. Each donor provided a peripheral blood sample, and peripheral blood mononuclear cells were used for TCR beta sequencing. Genomic DNA was extracted from the blood cell samples with the Qiagen DNeasy Blood Extraction Kit. This receptor was identified in a woman aged 45-59 years in good health and CMV-seropositive. The chain couples TRBV5-6 to TRBJ2-1, and 9 junction bases match TRBD1. Sequencing input: PBMCs. This receptor has the CDR3 CASNWGTGEQFF. The nucleotide sequence reads as follows: TGTGCCAGCAACTGGGGGACAGGGGAGCAGTTCTTC. When the CDR3 is completed using the reference TRBV5-6 and TRBJ2-1 genes on either side, the full variable domain is DAGVTQSPTHLIKTRGQQVTLRCSPKSGHDTVSWYQQALGQGPQFIFQYYEEEERQRGNFPDRFSGHQFPNYSSELNVNALLLGDSALYLCASNWGTGEQFFGPGTRLTVL.